This TCR beta chain was recorded in a study of cytomegalovirus exposure and HLA in healthy donors. Turning to the study itself: An analysis done earlier identified more than 90 million unique TCR beta sequences from about 179 million T cells.

The CDR3 extends over 15 amino acids. Germline lookup yields CDR1 PRHDT and CDR2 FYEKMQ (reference sequence). Concerning this clone itself: The germline gene is not matched at one end of the junction; a read error may be the cause.

The PCR ran on 60 Vbeta and 13 Jbeta primers. Method: immunoSEQ multiplex PCR; TCRdb's copy keeps in-frame clones and lacks some. The sample lists fewer than 120,000 clones, around 76% occurring once. The receptor was isolated from a man aged 30 to 45 in good health and CMV-seropositive. Sequencing used PBMCs. V and J are TRBV13 and TRBJ1-3; D may be TRBD1 (5 bases). CDR3 bases: TGTGCCAGCAGCCGAGTTCTGGGGACTGGAAACACCATATACTTT. Translating it yields CASSRVLGTGNTIYF.